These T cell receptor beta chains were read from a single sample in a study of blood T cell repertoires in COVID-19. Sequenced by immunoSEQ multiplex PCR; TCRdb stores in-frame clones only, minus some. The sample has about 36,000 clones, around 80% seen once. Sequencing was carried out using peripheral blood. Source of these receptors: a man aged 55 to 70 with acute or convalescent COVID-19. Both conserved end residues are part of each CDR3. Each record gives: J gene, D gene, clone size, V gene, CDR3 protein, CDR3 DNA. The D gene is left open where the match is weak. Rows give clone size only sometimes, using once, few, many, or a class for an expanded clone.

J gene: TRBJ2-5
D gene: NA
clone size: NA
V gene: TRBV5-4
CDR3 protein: CASSLAVQETQYF
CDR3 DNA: TGTGCCAGCAGCTTGGCGGTTCAAGAGACCCAGTACTTC

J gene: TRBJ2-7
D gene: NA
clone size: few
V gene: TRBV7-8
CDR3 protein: CASSLSRAREQYF
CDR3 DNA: TGTGCCAGCAGCTTATCGCGTGCTAGAGAGCAGTACTTC

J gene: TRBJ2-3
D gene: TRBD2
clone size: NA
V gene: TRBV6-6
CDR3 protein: CASTSGGMGSTDTQYF
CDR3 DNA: TGTGCCAGCACTAGCGGGGGCATGGGAAGCACAGATACGCAGTATTTT

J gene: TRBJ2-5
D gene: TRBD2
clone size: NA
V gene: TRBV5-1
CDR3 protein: CASSFSGLAVSQETQYF
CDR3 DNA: TGCGCCAGCAGCTTTTCTGGACTAGCGGTGTCACAAGAGACCCAGTACTTC

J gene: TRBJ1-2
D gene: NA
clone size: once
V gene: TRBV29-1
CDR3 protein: CSVEGPDYGYTF
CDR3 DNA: TGCAGCGTTGAGGGGCCTGACTATGGCTACACCTTC

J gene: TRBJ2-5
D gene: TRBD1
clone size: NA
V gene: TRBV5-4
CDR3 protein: CASSRRQGGETQYF
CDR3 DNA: TGTGCCAGCAGCCGGAGACAGGGTGGAGAGACCCAGTACTTC

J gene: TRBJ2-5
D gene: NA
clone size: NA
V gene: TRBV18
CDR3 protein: CASSTQETQYF
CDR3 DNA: TGTGCCAGCTCAACTCAAGAGACCCAGTACTTC

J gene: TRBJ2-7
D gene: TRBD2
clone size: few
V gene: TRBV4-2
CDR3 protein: CASSQDPGLAGVEQYF
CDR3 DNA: TGTGCCAGCAGCCAAGATCCCGGACTAGCGGGAGTCGAGCAGTACTTC

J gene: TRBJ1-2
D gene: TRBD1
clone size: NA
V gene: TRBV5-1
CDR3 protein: CASSAQTGGGDGYTF
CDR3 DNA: TGCGCCAGCAGCGCGCAGACAGGGGGCGGAGATGGCTACACCTTC

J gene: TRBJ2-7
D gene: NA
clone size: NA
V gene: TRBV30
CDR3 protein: CAWTFQGYEQYF
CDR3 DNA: TGTGCCTGGACGTTCCAGGGCTACGAGCAGTACTTC

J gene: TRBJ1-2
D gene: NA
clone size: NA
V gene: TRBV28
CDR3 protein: CASSLMTGWGYTF
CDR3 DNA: TGTGCCAGCAGTTTGATGACAGGCTGGGGCTACACCTTC

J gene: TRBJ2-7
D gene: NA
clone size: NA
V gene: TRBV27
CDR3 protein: CASSATGFYEQYF
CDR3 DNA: TGTGCCAGCAGTGCAACAGGGTTCTACGAGCAGTACTTC

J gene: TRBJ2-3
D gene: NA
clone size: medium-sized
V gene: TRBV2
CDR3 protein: CASSEGPRLNSDTQYF
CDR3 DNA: TGTGCCAGCAGTGAAGGTCCTCGTTTAAATTCAGATACGCAGTATTTT

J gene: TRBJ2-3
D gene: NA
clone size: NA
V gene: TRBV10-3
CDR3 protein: CAINAESTDTQYF
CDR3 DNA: TGTGCCATCAATGCGGAAAGCACAGATACGCAGTATTTT

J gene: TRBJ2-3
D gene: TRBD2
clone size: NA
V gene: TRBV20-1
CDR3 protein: CSASLLAGSTDTQYF
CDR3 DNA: TGCAGTGCTAGTTTACTAGCGGGGTCCACAGATACGCAGTATTTT

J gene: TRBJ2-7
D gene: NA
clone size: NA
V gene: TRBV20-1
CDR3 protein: CSASGQGLNEQYF
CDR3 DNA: TGCAGTGCTAGTGGCCAGGGATTGAACGAGCAGTACTTC

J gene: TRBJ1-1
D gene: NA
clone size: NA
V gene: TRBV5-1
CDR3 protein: CASSLANLAGATEAFF
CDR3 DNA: TGCGCCAGCAGCTTGGCCAACTTGGCGGGGGCAACTGAAGCTTTCTTT

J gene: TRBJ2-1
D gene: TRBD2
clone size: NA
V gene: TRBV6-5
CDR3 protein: CASSRSLAGDEQFF
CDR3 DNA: TGTGCCAGCAGTAGATCCCTTGCGGGAGATGAGCAGTTCTTC

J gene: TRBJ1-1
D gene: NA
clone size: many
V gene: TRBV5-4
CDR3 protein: CASSPPRGGDTEAFF
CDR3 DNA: TGTGCCAGCAGCCCCCCCAGGGGAGGGGACACTGAAGCTTTCTTT

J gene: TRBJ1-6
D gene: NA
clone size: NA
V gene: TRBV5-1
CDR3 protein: CASSLFAGSDSPLHF
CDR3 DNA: TGCGCCAGCAGCTTATTCGCAGGGTCGGATTCACCCCTCCACTTT

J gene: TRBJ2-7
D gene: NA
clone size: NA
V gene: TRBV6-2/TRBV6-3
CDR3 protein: CASSDRFEQYF
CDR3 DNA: TGTGCCAGCAGTGACAGGTTCGAGCAGTACTTC

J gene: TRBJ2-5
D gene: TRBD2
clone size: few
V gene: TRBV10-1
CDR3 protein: CASSEGVAGVQYF
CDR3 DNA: TGCGCCAGCAGTGAGGGAGTAGCGGGAGTCCAGTACTTC

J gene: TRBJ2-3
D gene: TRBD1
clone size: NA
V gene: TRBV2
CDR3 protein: CASSTGQSTDTQYF
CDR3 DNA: TGTGCCAGCAGTACGGGACAGTCCACAGATACGCAGTATTTT

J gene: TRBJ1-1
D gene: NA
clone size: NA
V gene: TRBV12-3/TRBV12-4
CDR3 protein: CASSLFGNTEAFF
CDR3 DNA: TGTGCCAGCAGTTTATTTGGCAACACTGAAGCTTTCTTT

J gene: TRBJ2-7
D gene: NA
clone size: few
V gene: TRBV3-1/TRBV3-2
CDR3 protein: CASSRHIRPYEQYF
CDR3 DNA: TGTGCCAGCAGCCGCCACATCCGCCCCTACGAGCAGTACTTC

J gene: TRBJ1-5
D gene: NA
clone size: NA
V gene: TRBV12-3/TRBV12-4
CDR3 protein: CASSLQGMPQHF
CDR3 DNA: TGTGCCAGCAGTTTACAGGGAATGCCCCAGCATTTT

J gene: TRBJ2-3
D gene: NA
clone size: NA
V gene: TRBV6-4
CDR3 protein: CASSDRASSSTDTQYF
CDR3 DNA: TGTGCCAGCAGTGACCGGGCTAGCAGTAGCACAGATACGCAGTATTTT

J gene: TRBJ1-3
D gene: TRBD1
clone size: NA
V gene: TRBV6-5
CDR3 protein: CASSRGTAGNTIYF
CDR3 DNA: TGTGCCAGCAGTCGCGGGACAGCTGGAAACACCATATATTTT

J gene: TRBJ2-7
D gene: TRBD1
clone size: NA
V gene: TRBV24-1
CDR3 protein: CATSGVTTGGVSYEQYF
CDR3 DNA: TGTGCCACCAGTGGCGTTACTACAGGGGGCGTCTCCTACGAGCAGTACTTC

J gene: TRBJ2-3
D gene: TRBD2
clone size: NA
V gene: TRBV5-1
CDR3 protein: CASSWGTSGADTQYF
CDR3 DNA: TGCGCCAGCAGCTGGGGGACTAGTGGGGCAGATACGCAGTATTTT

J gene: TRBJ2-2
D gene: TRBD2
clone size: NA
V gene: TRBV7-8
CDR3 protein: CASSSHMGTRNTGELFF
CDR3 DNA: TGTGCCAGCAGCTCCCACATGGGGACTAGAAACACCGGGGAGCTGTTTTTT

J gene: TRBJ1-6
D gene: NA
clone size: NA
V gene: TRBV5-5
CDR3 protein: CASSQTAVGNSPLHF
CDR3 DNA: TGTGCCAGCAGCCAGACAGCCGTGGGTAATTCACCCCTCCACTTT

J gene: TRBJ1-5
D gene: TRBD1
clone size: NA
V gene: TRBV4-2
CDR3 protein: CASSHDQGANQPQHF
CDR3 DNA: TGTGCCAGCAGCCACGATCAGGGGGCTAATCAGCCCCAGCATTTT

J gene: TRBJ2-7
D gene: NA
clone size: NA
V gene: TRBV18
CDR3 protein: CASSPLPDTSAEQYF
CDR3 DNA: TGTGCCAGCTCACCACTGCCGGACACGTCCGCCGAGCAGTACTTC

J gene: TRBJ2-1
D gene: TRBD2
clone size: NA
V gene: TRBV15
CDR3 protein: CATSRDEASGRENEQFF
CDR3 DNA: TGTGCCACCAGCAGAGATGAAGCTAGCGGGAGAGAGAATGAGCAGTTCTTC

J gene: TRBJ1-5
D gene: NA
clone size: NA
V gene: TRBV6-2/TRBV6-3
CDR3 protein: CASSSRTVQHF
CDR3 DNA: TGTGCCAGCAGTTCTAGGACAGTCCAGCATTTT

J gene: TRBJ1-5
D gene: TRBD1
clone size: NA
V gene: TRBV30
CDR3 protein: CAWTFNRGLQPQHF
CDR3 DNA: TGTGCCTGGACTTTTAACAGGGGGCTTCAGCCCCAGCATTTT

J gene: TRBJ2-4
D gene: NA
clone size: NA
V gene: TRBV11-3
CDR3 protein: CASSSAGTSLAKNIQYF
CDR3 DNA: TGTGCCAGCAGCTCCGCCGGGACTTCGCTAGCCAAAAACATTCAGTACTTC

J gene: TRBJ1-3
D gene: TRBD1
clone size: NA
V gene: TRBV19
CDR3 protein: CASSPQGIAGNTIYF
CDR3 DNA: TGTGCCAGTAGTCCACAGGGGATAGCTGGAAACACCATATATTTT

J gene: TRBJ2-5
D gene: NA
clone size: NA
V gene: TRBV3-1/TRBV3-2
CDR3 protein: CASSQGEETQYF
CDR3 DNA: TGTGCCAGCAGCCAAGGCGAGGAGACCCAGTACTTC

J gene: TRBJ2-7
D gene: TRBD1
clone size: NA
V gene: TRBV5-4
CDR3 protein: CASSLGRTGRYYEQYF
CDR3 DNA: TGTGCCAGCAGCTTGGGGAGGACAGGGAGATACTACGAGCAGTACTTC

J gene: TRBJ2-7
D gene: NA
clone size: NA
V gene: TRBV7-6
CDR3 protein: CASSPLSHQGPPYEQYF
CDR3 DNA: TGTGCCAGCAGCCCTCTAAGCCACCAGGGTCCACCCTACGAGCAGTACTTC

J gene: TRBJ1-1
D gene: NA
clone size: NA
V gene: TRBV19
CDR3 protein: CASSILGKAFF
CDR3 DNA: TGTGCCAGTAGTATACTCGGTAAAGCTTTCTTT

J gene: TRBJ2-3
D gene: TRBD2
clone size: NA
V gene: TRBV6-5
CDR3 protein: CASGQRERSTDTQYF
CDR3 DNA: TGTGCCAGCGGACAGCGGGAGAGAAGCACAGATACGCAGTATTTT

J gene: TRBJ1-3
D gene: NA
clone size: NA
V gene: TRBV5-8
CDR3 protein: CASSFQTFGNTIYF
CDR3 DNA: TGTGCCAGCAGCTTTCAGACTTTTGGAAACACCATATATTTT

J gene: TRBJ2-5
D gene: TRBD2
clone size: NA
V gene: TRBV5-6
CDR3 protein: CASGGLAKGGETQYF
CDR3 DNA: TGTGCCAGCGGCGGACTAGCGAAGGGGGGAGAGACCCAGTACTTC

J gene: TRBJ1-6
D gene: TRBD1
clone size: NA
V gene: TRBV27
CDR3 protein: CASSFFGTGNNSPLHF
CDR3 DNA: TGTGCCAGCAGTTTCTTCGGGACAGGAAATAATTCACCCCTCCACTTT

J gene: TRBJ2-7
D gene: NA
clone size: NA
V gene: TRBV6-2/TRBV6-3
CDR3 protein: CASSYRHPSPYEQYF
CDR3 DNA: TGTGCCAGCAGTTACCGACACCCAAGTCCCTACGAGCAGTACTTC